A few counts support the clone carrying this TCR beta chain. As yet, its antigen is unknown. This record comes from a study of regulatory T cells in long-lasting Graves disease. Study-wide results and limits: Newly diagnosed patients shared approximately 1,000 public clonotypes; persistent patients shared around 2,500.

Relying on iRepertoire HTBI primers and Arm-PCR of CDR3 regions, the team built TCR beta libraries. TCRdb used MiXCR to reprocess the multiplex PCR reads, holding one entry per CDR3 protein. The sample records 540,000 or so distinct CDR3 sequences, roughly 14% being singletons. The sample's time point: newly diagnosed GD, antithyroid drugs for less than 3 months. From PBMCs, RNA was extracted and then used to make the TCR library. The same data also went into a second study, on T cells in Graves' hyperthyroidism and ophthalmopathy. Turning to that study: Uncontrolled infection, other autoimmune disease, pregnancy or lactation led to exclusion.

Specimen: peripheral blood mononuclear cells (PBMCs), collected at new diagnosis, from a patient treated with antithyroid drugs. This TCR was sampled from a man aged 25-45 years with Graves disease.

Here the CDR3 reads CASSLGDRTSNQPQHF. The CDR3, as DNA: TGCGCCAGCAGCTTGGGGGACAGAACAAGCAATCAGCCCCAGCATTTT. The chain is built from TRBV5-1 and TRBJ1-5; 7 bases match TRBD1. J was trimmed by 1 base and V by 0 bases; bases with no gene match: 4. Germline V CDR1 and CDR2: SGHRS, YFSETQ. This CDR3 is 16 amino acids long.